This TCR beta chain was recovered during a study of blood T cell repertoires in COVID-19. The overall study: Material from acute and convalescent COVID-19 was sourced from the United States, Italy and Spain.

In the source study's methods: Reference gene primer amplification gave estimated nucleated cell counts. TCRdb's table, derived via immunoSEQ multiplex PCR, lists solely in-frame clones and lacks some. V and J calls and clone size are as listed in that table; D and trimming were resolved from the DNA. The repertoire holds some 70,000 clones, with around 87% as singletons. The CDR3 loop spans 16 amino acids. The V end lost 0 bases, the J end lost 0 bases, and 12 bases lay between the germline ends. CDR1 and CDR2 from the germline V gene are SGHRS and YFSETQ. This chain uses TRBV5-1 with TRBJ1-2; the D gene is possibly TRBD1 (5 bases). This TCR was sampled from a man aged 50-60 years with acute or convalescent COVID-19. Sequenced: peripheral blood. The CDR3 nucleotides are TGCGCCAGCAGCTTGGGGAAGGGGCCATCTAACTATGGCTACACCTTC. This encodes CASSLGKGPSNYGYTF. The variable domain in full, completed from reference TRBV5-1 and TRBJ1-2, reads KAGVTQTPRYLIKTRGQQVTLSCSPISGHRSVSWYQQTPGQGLQFLFEYFSETQRNKGNFPGRFSGRQFSNSRSEMNVSTLELGDSALYLCASSLGKGPSNYGYTFGSGTRLTVV.